This is a list of T cell receptor beta chains from one sample in a study of T-cell reconstitution after alpha-beta-depleted transplantation in children. Each CDR3 protein is one row after TCRdb ran MiXCR on the PCR reads. The data show 300,000 or so distinct CDR3 sequences, around 20% seen once. This specimen was PBMCs, mostly from graft donor cells, taken 180 days after TCRalphabeta/CD19-depleted stem cell transplant. Every receptor here comes from a male patient aged 10 to 17 who had a stem cell transplant for acute lymphoblastic leukemia, so the T cells may come from the graft donor. Each CDR3 is given with its conserved first and last residue. The D gene is left open where the match is weak. Not every row has a clone size; where given, it reads once, few, many or a size class.

j_gene: TRBJ2-6; d_gene: .; v_gene: TRBV9; abundance: few; CDR3nt: TGTGCCAGCAGCCCATTTCTTTATAGCGGTGCTGGGGCCAACGTCCTGACTTTC; CDR3aa: CASSPFLYSGAGANVLTF
j_gene: TRBJ1-1; d_gene: TRBD1; v_gene: TRBV20-1; abundance: .; CDR3nt: TGCAGTGCTAGGGCGCCGGGACAGGGGGCCGGCTTGGGAGGCACTGAAGCTTTCTTT; CDR3aa: CSARAPGQGAGLGGTEAFF
j_gene: TRBJ1-2; d_gene: .; v_gene: TRBV27; abundance: few; CDR3nt: TGTGCCAGCAGTTTTGGACAGCCAAGAGCTAACTATGGCTACACCTTC; CDR3aa: CASSFGQPRANYGYTF
j_gene: TRBJ1-1; d_gene: .; v_gene: TRBV28; abundance: many; CDR3nt: TGTGCCAGCAGTTTCACTGAAGCTTTCTTT; CDR3aa: CASSFTEAFF
j_gene: TRBJ2-4; d_gene: TRBD1; v_gene: TRBV6-4; abundance: .; CDR3nt: TGTGCCAGCAGTGACGGTTTTCTCGGACAGGGGGTTTCCAAAAACATTCAGTACTTC; CDR3aa: CASSDGFLGQGVSKNIQYF
j_gene: TRBJ2-5; d_gene: TRBD1; v_gene: TRBV5-1; abundance: .; CDR3nt: TGCGCCAGCAGCTTGGCCCGGACAGGGGTAGAGACCCAGTACTTC; CDR3aa: CASSLARTGVETQYF
j_gene: TRBJ1-5; d_gene: TRBD1; v_gene: TRBV7-2; abundance: .; CDR3nt: TGTGCCAGCAGCTTACCGGCGGACAGGTTAGGTCTTAGCAATCAGCCCCAGCATTTT; CDR3aa: CASSLPADRLGLSNQPQHF
j_gene: TRBJ2-1; d_gene: .; v_gene: TRBV24-1; abundance: .; CDR3nt: TGTGCCACCAGTGATTTAGGCCCAAGCTCCTACAATGAGCAGTTCTTC; CDR3aa: CATSDLGPSSYNEQFF
j_gene: TRBJ2-2; d_gene: .; v_gene: TRBV12-3/TRBV12-4; abundance: many; CDR3nt: TGTGCCAGCAGACCTATGCTAGCCACCGACACCGGGGAGCTGTTTTTT; CDR3aa: CASRPMLATDTGELFF
j_gene: TRBJ2-5; d_gene: .; v_gene: TRBV6-7; abundance: few; CDR3nt: TGTGCCAGCAGTTCGGGGTCTCAAGAGACCCAGTACTTC; CDR3aa: CASSSGSQETQYF
j_gene: TRBJ1-1; d_gene: TRBD1; v_gene: TRBV7-8; abundance: .; CDR3nt: TGTGCCAGCAGCTTAAACAGGGGTTGGAGCACTGAAGCTTTCTTT; CDR3aa: CASSLNRGWSTEAFF
j_gene: TRBJ2-1; d_gene: .; v_gene: TRBV4-1; abundance: few; CDR3nt: TGCGCCAGCAGCCAACTCTCCCGGACAGCCTTTAATGAGCAGTTCTTC; CDR3aa: CASSQLSRTAFNEQFF
j_gene: TRBJ2-3; d_gene: .; v_gene: TRBV20-1; abundance: few; CDR3nt: TGCAGTGCTAGCCGGGACGCCTTCACAGATACGCAGTATTTT; CDR3aa: CSASRDAFTDTQYF
j_gene: TRBJ2-1; d_gene: TRBD2; v_gene: TRBV4-1; abundance: .; CDR3nt: TGCGCCAGCAGCCGGACTAGGACTGCTGAGCAGTTCTTC; CDR3aa: CASSRTRTAEQFF
j_gene: TRBJ2-7; d_gene: TRBD1; v_gene: TRBV11-2; abundance: few; CDR3nt: TGTGCCAGCAGCTTAGGAGGGACAGGGGCCTACGAGCAGTACTTC; CDR3aa: CASSLGGTGAYEQYF
j_gene: TRBJ1-1; d_gene: .; v_gene: TRBV7-3; abundance: .; CDR3nt: TGTGCCAGCAGCTTAGGGGGGGTTGCTTTCTTT; CDR3aa: CASSLGGVAFF
j_gene: TRBJ2-3; d_gene: TRBD2; v_gene: TRBV4-1; abundance: few; CDR3nt: TGCGCCAGCAGCCACCGGACAGGAATTAGCGGGAGGGCCCTTTCTGTCAGAGATACGCAGTATTTT; CDR3aa: CASSHRTGISGRALSVRDTQYF
j_gene: TRBJ1-6; d_gene: .; v_gene: TRBV5-5; abundance: few; CDR3nt: TGTGCCAGCAGCCGTGGTTGGGGCAGGCGGAATTCACCCCTCCACTTT; CDR3aa: CASSRGWGRRNSPLHF